Following are 14 T cell receptor beta chains from one sample sequenced in a study of T cells in Graves' hyperthyroidism and ophthalmopathy. The source material, RNA transcripts, was used to amplify TCR beta CDR3 regions. The primer set for the first-round RT-PCR of the TCR CDR3 was HTBI. TCRdb reprocessed the multiplex PCR reads via MiXCR and lists one record per CDR3 protein. The data contain about 640,000 distinct CDR3 sequences, about 14% of them singletons. Material: blood. The receptors come from a woman in her forties or fifties with Graves' ophthalmopathy.

The sample holds many counts of this clonotype. The V gene is TRBV27, the J gene TRBJ2-5; 7 bases match TRBD2. From germline, CDR1 is MNHEY and CDR2 SMNVEV (reference sequence). The CDR3 contains 12 residues. Germline trimming cut 6 bases from V and 7 bases from J; bases unmatched to any gene: 5. In DNA, the CDR3 is TGTGCCAGCAGCTCATGGGAGGGGACCCAGTACTTC. This encodes CASSSWEGTQYF.

On this clonotype: The junction differs from germline at one of its ends, possibly a read error. The chain joins TRBV6-1 to TRBJ1-5, with D perhaps TRBD1 (6 bases). The CDR3 is made up of 14 amino acids. Germline CDR1 and CDR2: MNHNS and SASEGT. Here the CDR3 DNA reads TGTGCCAGCGGTGAAGGGGGGAGCAATCAGCCCCAGCATTTT. Its protein is CASGEGGSNQPQHF.

This clonotype appeared many times. The chain has TRBV20-1 and TRBJ2-7, with 7 positions matching TRBD1. Germline V gene data show CDR1 as DFQATT and CDR2 as SNEGSKA (reference sequence). J was trimmed by 3 bases and V by 0 bases; bases with no gene match: 5. The CDR3 runs to 14 residues. The CDR3 loop is CSAREGTDYYEQYF. In DNA form, the CDR3 reads TGCAGTGCTAGAGAGGGGACAGATTACTACGAGCAGTACTTC.

This clonotype was picked up many times. The V call is TRBV20-1, the J call TRBJ2-7, with TRBD2 matching 7 bases. The length of the CDR3 is 15 residues. Trimming cost V 2 bases and J 6 bases; bases outside gene matches: 13. Germline V gene sequence: CDR1 DFQATT, CDR2 SNEGSKA (reference sequence). For the CDR3, the DNA is TGCAGTGCTAGACACCGGGGCGGGAGACACTCCGAGCAGTACTTC. Translating gives CSARHRGGRHSEQYF.

The table lists this clonotype with many counts. The gene calls are TRBV7-9 and TRBJ1-5; D is uncertain. Between the trimmed V and J ends, which lost 5 bases and 2 bases, there was a span of 7 bases. This CDR3 is 13 amino acids long. Looked up from germline, CDR1 is SEHNR and CDR2 is FQNEAQ (reference sequence). The CDR3 sequence: CASSQLGNQPQHF. CDR3 bases: TGTGCCAGCAGCCAGCTGGGCAATCAGCCCCAGCATTTT. Together with reference TRBV7-9 and TRBJ1-5, the CDR3 gives the full variable domain: DTGVSQNPRHKITKRGQNVTFRCDPISEHNRLYWYRQTLGQGPEFLTYFQNEAQLEKSRLLSDRFSAERPKGSFSTLEIQRTEQGDSAMYLCASSQLGNQPQHFGDGTRLSIL.

This clonotype was picked up many times. The rearrangement joins TRBV12-3 or TRBV12-4 to TRBJ1-2, with D uncertain. CDR3 length equals 11 residues. Trimming stripped 5 bases from V and 7 bases from J, with 8 bases between. CDR3: CASSKAVGYTF. CDR3 in DNA: TGTGCCAGCAGTAAGGCCGTTGGCTACACCTTC.

This clonotype has a count of ten or more. The gene calls are TRBV3-1 and TRBJ2-7; D call uncertain. The CDR3 loop spans 15 amino acids. The germline V gene has CDR1 LGHDT and CDR2 YNNKEL (reference sequence). Trimming took off 3 bases at V and 3 bases at J, with 15 bases between the two ends. In DNA, the CDR3 is TGTGCCAGCAGCCAGCCGCTCGGATCCGTCTACGAGCAGTACTTC. As protein: CASSQPLGSVYEQYF.

This clonotype has a handful of counts. This chain links TRBV20-1 with TRBJ1-5; 9 bases line up with TRBD1. Germline V gene data show CDR1 as DFQATT and CDR2 as SNEGSKA (reference sequence). After removal of 1 base from V and 7 bases from J, the junction contained 5 bases not matched to a gene. The CDR3 is 14 residues long. The CDR3 loop is CSARGTGVGQPQHF. CDR3 coding DNA: TGCAGTGCTAGAGGGACAGGGGTGGGGCAGCCCCAGCATTTT.

This clonotype was seen at least ten times. This rearrangement joins TRBV7-9 to TRBJ2-3; tentatively, D is TRBD2 (6 bases). Deletions cut 3 bases from V and 2 bases from J, with 12 bases between. Germline CDR1 and CDR2: SEHNR and FQNEAQ (reference sequence). This CDR3 has 15 residues. CDR3 amino acids: CASSLGAGHTDTQYF. The CDR3 DNA follows: TGTGCCAGCAGCTTGGGAGCGGGCCACACAGATACGCAGTATTTT.

This clonotype was counted ten times or more. The rearrangement links TRBV11-3 to TRBJ2-7, with D possibly matching TRBD1 (6 bases). This CDR3 is built from 16 residues. Trimming took off 5 bases at V and 3 bases at J, with 20 bases between the two ends. Per the germline V gene, CDR1 is SGHNT and CDR2 is YENEEA. CDR3 bases: TGTGCCAGCAGCACCCGGGACATGGGCCCCCTCTACGAGCAGTACTTC. Protein sequence: CASSTRDMGPLYEQYF. The variable domain in full, with the rest retrieved from reference TRBV11-3 and TRBJ2-7, is EAGVVQSPRYKIIEKKQPVAFWCNPISGHNTLYWYLQNLGQGPELLIRYENEEAVDDSQLPKDRFSAERLKGVDSTLKIQPAELGDSAVYLCASSTRDMGPLYEQYFGPGTRLTVT.

This clonotype was seen only a few times. The rearrangement joins TRBV5-1 to TRBJ1-4; TRBD1 might be the D (6 bases). The V end was cut by 4 bases, the J end by 5 bases, with 18 bases between. Germline-derived CDR1 and CDR2 are SGHRS and YFSETQ. The CDR3 contains 16 residues. This chain's CDR3 is CASSLRLRGRNEKLFF. The CDR3 bases are TGCGCCAGCAGCCTACGATTACGGGGGCGAAATGAAAAACTGTTTTTT.

The chain couples TRBV20-1 to TRBJ2-1; a weak D match, TRBD1 (5 bases). V was trimmed by 0 bases and J by 4 bases, leaving 37 bases between them. Per germline, CDR1 DFQATT and CDR2 SNEGSKA (reference sequence). This CDR3 is built from 23 residues. CDR3 DNA: TGCAGTGCTAGAGATCCCAGACAAATCGACAGATTTAAGAATGTAGGCATATACAATGAGCAGTTCTTC. Protein sequence: CSARDPRQIDRFKNVGIYNEQFF.

This clonotype appeared many times. The chain couples TRBV5-1 to TRBJ1-1; D might be TRBD1 (6 bases). The CDR3 is 15 residues long. The ends were cut back, 4 bases at V and 2 bases at J, with 15 bases in the middle. Germline V lookup: CDR1 SGHRS, CDR2 YFSETQ. As DNA, the CDR3 is TGCGCCAGCAGCCAACTTGGGGGGCCTAACACTGAAGCTTTCTTT. It translates to CASSQLGGPNTEAFF. The variable domain in full, completed from reference TRBV5-1 and TRBJ1-1, reads KAGVTQTPRYLIKTRGQQVTLSCSPISGHRSVSWYQQTPGQGLQFLFEYFSETQRNKGNFPGRFSGRQFSNSRSEMNVSTLELGDSALYLCASSQLGGPNTEAFFGQGTRLTVV.

This clonotype has a count of ten or more. J is TRBJ2-7 and V is TRBV28, with D possibly matching TRBD2 (7 bases). This CDR3 is 15 amino acids long. Trimming removed 6 bases at V and 7 bases at J, with 22 bases between. Germline V gives CDR1 MDHEN, CDR2 SYDVKM. CDR3 nucleotide sequence: TGTGCCAGCAGCGAATTCATGGGGGGGAGGGGGGAGCAGTACTTC. Translation: CASSEFMGGRGEQYF.